This T cell receptor beta chain was recovered during a study of CD8+ T cells in alopecia areata. General study points: Relative to mice, TCR sharing across patients was less clear, a difference possibly HLA-related. For lesional scalp, especially alopecia totalis/universalis, clonality was higher than in normal scalp.

Alopecia areata patients gave lesional scalp punch biopsies and peripheral blood samples. This CDR3 has 11 residues. Germline V CDR1 and CDR2: SGHDT, YYEEEE. Trimming shortened V by 2 bases and J by 1 base, and 0 bases separated the two germline ends. Extraction and reverse transcription of RNA yielded cDNA as the sequencing template. Profiling relied on immunoSEQ multiplex PCR, and the TCRdb table lists in-frame clones only, not all of them. The sample holds approximately 9,800 clones; 50% to 80% are singletons and the top ten take about 16%. To note about this clone: Its antigen is not known.

This clonotype was obtained from a human donor with alopecia areata. This chain connects TRBV5-6 to TRBJ2-5; D not resolved. Specimen: skin. The CDR3 here is CASSFQETQYF. The CDR3 bases are TGTGCCAGCAGCTTCCAAGAGACCCAGTACTTC.